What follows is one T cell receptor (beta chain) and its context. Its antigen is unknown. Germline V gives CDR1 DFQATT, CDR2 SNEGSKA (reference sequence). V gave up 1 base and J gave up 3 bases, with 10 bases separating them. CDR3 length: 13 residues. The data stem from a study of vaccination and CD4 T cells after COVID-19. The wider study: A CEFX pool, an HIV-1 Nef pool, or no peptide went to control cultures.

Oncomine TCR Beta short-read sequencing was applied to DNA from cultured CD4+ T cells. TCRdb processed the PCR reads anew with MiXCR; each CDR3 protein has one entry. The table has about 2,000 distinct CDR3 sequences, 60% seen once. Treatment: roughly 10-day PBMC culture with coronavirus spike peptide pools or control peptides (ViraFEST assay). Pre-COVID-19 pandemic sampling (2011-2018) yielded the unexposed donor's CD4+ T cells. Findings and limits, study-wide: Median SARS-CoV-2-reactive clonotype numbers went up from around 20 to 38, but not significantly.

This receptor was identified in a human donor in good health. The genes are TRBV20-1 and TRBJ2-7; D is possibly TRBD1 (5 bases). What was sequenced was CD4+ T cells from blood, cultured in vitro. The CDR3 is CSARGTSHYEQYF. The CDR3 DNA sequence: TGCAGTGCTAGAGGGACATCCCACTACGAGCAGTACTTC.